This T cell receptor (beta chain) was obtained from a study of OX40 agonist ivuxolimab in advanced cancers. About the study as a whole: The costimulatory receptor OX40 (CD134) was targeted by ivuxolimab, a fully human IgG2 agonistic monoclonal antibody. Intravenous ivuxolimab was administered to patients every 2 weeks at six dose levels: 0.01, 0.1, 0.3, 1.5, 3 and 10 mg/kg. Patients were allowed to have had prior anti-PD-1, anti-PD-L1 or anti-CTLA-4 therapy, and approximately 43% of the dose-escalation patients had previously received checkpoint inhibitors. The purpose of peripheral TCRbeta sequencing was to test whether ivuxolimab changed TCR sequence diversity and led to clonal T-cell expansion. Of the roughly 51 dose-escalation patients, hepatocellular carcinoma was present in roughly 19, melanoma in around 15, renal cell carcinoma in 9 and head and neck cancer in 9. The dose-escalation cohort was 82.7% male with a mean age of about 65 years, ranging from roughly 20 to 80. Partial responses occurred in three dose-escalation patients: two with cutaneous melanoma and one with hepatocellular carcinoma. The paper covers the monotherapy dose-escalation part of the phase I ivuxolimab trial, which included N ≈ 57 patients.

V is shortened by 2 bases, J by 1 base, and the region joining them spans 14 bases. The CDR3 goes from the cysteine to the phenylalanine over 16 residues. The DNA shown is the 48-base CDR3, in frame from base 1. CDR1 and CDR2 (SQVTM, ANQGSEA) derive from the germline V gene. A note on this clone: The specificity of this receptor is unknown. No per-base quality is available; no much larger clone lies one base away.

To sequence the TCRbeta CDR3 region, genomic DNA was isolated from the sorted cells. The immunoSEQ Assay was used to sequence the TCRbeta CDR3 regions. The table comes from immuneACCESS by way of TCRdb, which keeps in-frame sequences with V and J called. Part of the clones is missing from these tables; in studies checked, under half for an unresolved V gene and the rest for unknown reasons. The sample data list 25,000 to 35,000 clones, and roughly 85% of these were observed just once. Jointly, the top ten make up about half of the sample. Broad study findings and their caveats: In the 0.1-3.0 mg/kg groups, partial responders had among the lowest normalized peripheral clonal expansion, particularly in CD8+ T cells. Which antigens the clonally expanded peripheral T cells were specific for was not determined. At doses from 0.1 to 3.0 mg/kg, clonal expansion was seen in both CD4+ and CD8+ blood T cells between baseline and week 6. Low levels of normalized T-cell clonal expansion were also seen in some nonresponding patients. After ivuxolimab, expanded clones were on average more numerous among CD8+ T cells than among CD4+ T cells.

Patients with autoimmune disease history or receiving systemic immunosuppression were excluded from the trial. Peripheral blood for TCR sequencing was collected from all dose cohorts at baseline, on cycle 4 day 1, and on cycle 7 day 1. The samples were taken from a phase I, first-in-human, multicenter, open-label dose-escalation trial of ivuxolimab. The trial enrolled adults with locally advanced or metastatic head and neck squamous cell, hepatocellular, melanoma or renal cell carcinoma. Before TCR sequencing, CD4+ and CD8+ T cells were separately sorted from peripheral blood. The sample was CD4+ or CD8+ T cells sorted from blood, taken in a trial of the OX40 agonist ivuxolimab. Recombination linked TRBV29-1 to TRBJ2-2; the D gene is perhaps TRBD1, from 7 matching bases. This TCR was sampled from an adult with an advanced solid tumor such as melanoma, head and neck, liver or kidney cancer. The bases are TGCAGCGTTGAACTAAGGCAGGGGGGGAACACCGGGGAGCTGTTTTTT. Translated, it gives CSVELRQGGNTGELFF.